Listed below are T cell receptor beta chains from one sample, sequenced in a study of cytomegalovirus exposure and HLA in healthy donors. Repertoires were generated with immunoSEQ multiplex PCR, while TCRdb's copy carries only in-frame clones and drops some. This table has around 120,000 clones, just over 70% appearing once. The sequencing sample was made of PBMCs. Source of these receptors: a woman aged 55-70 years in good health and CMV-seropositive. Both conserved end residues are part of each CDR3. A D gene is named only where the DNA matches it firmly. Clone size, where shown, is once, few, many, or a class for clones that have expanded.

size,V,D,J,length,DNA,CDR3
.,TRBV7-9,.,TRBJ1-2,16,TGTGCCAGCACCCCCGGGGGGACCCCTTTACTCTATGGCTACACCTTC,CASTPGGTPLLYGYTF
.,TRBV10-3,.,TRBJ2-5,12,TGTGCCATCAGATCAGAGGAAGAGACCCAGTACTTC,CAIRSEEETQYF
.,TRBV11-2,TRBD1,TRBJ1-3,16,TGTGCCAGCAGCCAACTCGGACAGGGAACGAGAAACACCATATATTTT,CASSQLGQGTRNTIYF
.,TRBV5-6,.,TRBJ2-7,13,TGTGCCAGCAGCTTGGGGAGATCCTACGAGCAGTACTTC,CASSLGRSYEQYF
.,TRBV18,TRBD1,TRBJ2-7,14,TGTGCCAGCTCACCATCTTATACAGGGGACGAGCAGTACTTC,CASSPSYTGDEQYF
.,TRBV6-1,.,TRBJ2-7,14,TGTGCCAGCAGTGGGGCGGGTAACCGGAACGAGCAGTACTTC,CASSGAGNRNEQYF
few,TRBV7-9,TRBD2,TRBJ2-1,15,TGTGCCAGCAGCTCGGGACTAGCAGAGATAGGTGAGCAGTTCTTC,CASSSGLAEIGEQFF
.,TRBV7-8,.,TRBJ2-3,18,TGTGCCAGCAGCTTAGAGGCCTCCCAGCCGGCTAGCACGGATACGCAGTATTTT,CASSLEASQPASTDTQYF
.,TRBV2,.,TRBJ2-2,15,TGTGCCAGCGTACTGGGGCTCTCAAACACCGGGGAGCTGTTTTTT,CASVLGLSNTGELFF
.,TRBV19,.,TRBJ2-3,11,TGTGCCAGTCCCGGTGGTAAGACGCAGTATTTT,CASPGGKTQYF
.,TRBV2,.,TRBJ2-7,13,TGTGCCAGCAGCCCATTCGGGGGGCTCGAGCAGTACTTC,CASSPFGGLEQYF
once,TRBV2,.,TRBJ1-5,13,TGTGCCAGCAGGCTAAATAGCAATCAGCCCCAGCATTTT,CASRLNSNQPQHF
.,TRBV27,TRBD1,TRBJ1-2,16,TGTGCCAGCAGTTTAAGGGGACAGTCTAAGGACTATGGCTACACCTTC,CASSLRGQSKDYGYTF
.,TRBV7-9,.,TRBJ2-1,16,TGTGCCAGCAGCTTAAGAGATTTACAGGGCGGCAATGAGCAGTTCTTC,CASSLRDLQGGNEQFF
few,TRBV6-6,TRBD1,TRBJ1-2,14,TGTGCCAGCAGTTACACAGGGGTCGGCTATGGCTACACCTTC,CASSYTGVGYGYTF
few,TRBV5-1,TRBD2,TRBJ2-5,15,TGCGCCAGCAGCGAGACTAGCGGGGGTCAAGAGACCCAGTACTTC,CASSETSGGQETQYF
.,TRBV18,TRBD1,TRBJ1-1,14,TGTGCCAGCTCACCCCAGGGGGGTTCCACTGAAGCTTTCTTT,CASSPQGGSTEAFF
.,TRBV7-8,TRBD2,TRBJ2-2,15,TGTGCCAGCAGCTCTGGGACTAGCGGGGGCCGGGAGCTGTTTTTT,CASSSGTSGGRELFF
.,TRBV18,.,TRBJ1-4,13,TGTGCCAGCTCACCGGGGGGAAATGAAAAACTGTTTTTT,CASSPGGNEKLFF
.,TRBV27,TRBD1,TRBJ1-1,18,TGTGCCAGCAGTTCACTACACAGGGGGCTAGGGATGAACACTGAAGCTTTCTTT,CASSSLHRGLGMNTEAFF
few,TRBV7-9,.,TRBJ1-2,13,TGTGCCAGCACCCCGGACGGGGACTATGGCTACACCTTC,CASTPDGDYGYTF
few,TRBV7-2,TRBD2,TRBJ2-5,15,TGTGCCAGCACCTTAGCGGGGGGGCCTCAAGAGACCCAGTACTTC,CASTLAGGPQETQYF
.,TRBV5-1,TRBD2,TRBJ2-7,15,TGCGCCAGCAGCCCCTCTGGCGGGGGGCTCGACGAGCAGTACTTC,CASSPSGGGLDEQYF
.,TRBV9,.,TRBJ2-3,15,TGTGCCAGCAGCGTAGGTGGGGCGAGCACAGATACGCAGTATTTT,CASSVGGASTDTQYF
few,TRBV6-1,TRBD1,TRBJ1-1,15,TGTGCCAGCAGGGACCCGGGACAGGGCTACACTGAAGCTTTCTTT,CASRDPGQGYTEAFF
.,TRBV5-1,.,TRBJ1-1,15,TGCGCCAGCAGCTCGAACGTCGGTTCTAACACTGAAGCTTTCTTT,CASSSNVGSNTEAFF
few,TRBV7-8,.,TRBJ1-2,15,TGTGCCAGCAGCTTAGGAGGCCCGGTCAACTATGGCTACACCTTC,CASSLGGPVNYGYTF
.,TRBV20-1,.,TRBJ1-2,11,TGCAGTGCCACTAGGGACTATGGCTACACCTTC,CSATRDYGYTF
.,TRBV19,TRBD2,TRBJ2-1,14,TGTGCCACCCAAGCCGGGGGGGATTACAATGAGCAGTTCTTC,CATQAGGDYNEQFF
.,TRBV5-1,.,TRBJ2-3,14,TGCGCCAGCAGCTTCGGGGAGCCTGTAAATACGCAGTATTTT,CASSFGEPVNTQYF
.,TRBV19,.,TRBJ2-5,14,TGTGCCAGTATGGGCTCTAGCGCCTCAGGGACCCAGTACTTC,CASMGSSASGTQYF
.,TRBV7-9,.,TRBJ2-3,18,TGTGCCAGCAGCTTACTTGGTTGGGGGGATCGTGACACAGATACGCAGTATTTT,CASSLLGWGDRDTDTQYF